The 15 T cell receptor beta chains below were found in one sample sequenced in a study of T cells in Graves' hyperthyroidism and ophthalmopathy. The CDR3 regions of TCR beta were amplified from RNA transcripts. The TCR CDR3 first-round RT-PCR relied on the HTBI primer set. MiXCR was run by TCRdb on the multiplex PCR reads, yielding one entry per CDR3 protein. The sample shows 500,000 to 550,000 distinct CDR3 sequences, around 20% of them seen only once. The sequenced material came from blood. The receptors stem from a man aged 18 to 29 with Graves' hyperthyroidism.

This clonotype was recorded at least ten times. The chain joins TRBV12-3 or TRBV12-4 to TRBJ2-2, with D perhaps assigned TRBD1 or TRBD2 (6 bases each). The CDR3 is made up of 15 amino acids. V gave up 6 bases and J gave up 1 base, with 12 bases separating them. Written as DNA, the CDR3 is TGTGCCAGCAGCCCGAGGGGGGAGAACACCGGGGAGCTGTTTTTT. Amino acids: CASSPRGENTGELFF.

The genes are TRBV6-1 and TRBJ2-5; a possible D gene is TRBD1 (5 bases). CDR3 length equals 13 residues. The germline V gene has CDR1 MNHNS and CDR2 SASEGT. V lost 5 bases and J 1 base, leaving 8 bases between the germline ends. In DNA, the CDR3 is TGTGCCAGCAGTATCCAGGGCCAAGAGACCCAGTACTTC. Protein: CASSIQGQETQYF.

This clonotype came up a few times. The CDR3 bases are TGCAGCGTTGAACTACGAGCGACAGGACGGGGCTACACCTTC. The encoded protein is CSVELRATGRGYTF. The chain has TRBV29-1 and TRBJ1-2; possible D gene TRBD1, 6 bases. Germline CDR1 SQVTM, CDR2 ANQGSEA. This CDR3 is built from 14 residues. V lost 2 bases and J lost 8, with 18 bases in between. The full variable domain, in which reference TRBV29-1 and TRBJ1-2 provide the parts outside the CDR3, is SAVISQKPSRDICQRGTSLTIQCQVDSQVTMMFWYRQQPGQSLTLIATANQGSEATYESGFVIDKFPISRPNLTFSTLTVSNMSPEDSSIYLCSVELRATGRGYTFGSGTRLTVV.

This clonotype has a count of ten or more. The rearrangement uses TRBV24-1 and TRBJ2-7; D is uncertain. The CDR3 loop spans 14 amino acids. V was cut by 2 bases and J by 6 bases, with 13 bases left in between. Germline CDR1 reads KGHDR; CDR2 reads SFDVKD. The CDR3 DNA is TGTGCCACCAGTGATTCCCCAAGCGTCGTCGAGCAGTACTTC. Residues: CATSDSPSVVEQYF.

This clonotype was counted at least ten times. The V and J genes are TRBV12-3 or TRBV12-4 and TRBJ2-5; D not resolved. Trimming took off 5 bases at V and 1 base at J, with 5 bases between the two ends. The CDR3 is 12 residues long. The DNA of the CDR3 is TGTGCCAGCAGTCCACTCCAAGAGACCCAGTACTTC. This gives the protein CASSPLQETQYF.

V usage is TRBV12-3 or TRBV12-4 and J usage is TRBJ2-7; D perhaps matches TRBD1 (6 bases). V shed 2 bases and J shed 4 bases, with 12 bases lying between them. The CDR3 runs 14 residues. The DNA for the CDR3 is TGTGCCAGCAGTTTATGGCAGGGGAATTACGAGCAGTACTTC. Amino acid sequence: CASSLWQGNYEQYF.

This clonotype was detected many times. Written as DNA, the CDR3 is TGTGCCACCAGCACACCTGGGACCCCGAGCACTGAAGCTTTCTTT. Amino acid sequence: CATSTPGTPSTEAFF. The genes are TRBV15 and TRBJ1-1; the D gene is possibly TRBD1 (5 bases). CDR3 length equals 15 residues. Trimming cost V 4 bases and J 4 bases, with 16 bases left between them. CDR1 and CDR2 from the germline V gene are LNHNV and YYDKDF (reference sequence).

This clonotype has at least ten counts. The J gene is TRBJ2-7, the V gene TRBV7-2; TRBD2 matches 9 bases. The CDR3 totals 15 residues. After removal of 3 bases from V and 3 bases from J, the junction contained 6 bases not matched to a gene. The V gene's germline CDR1 is SGHTA and CDR2 FQGNSA. The CDR3 nucleotides read TGTGCCAGCAGCTTTTACAGCGGGGGGATCTACGAGCAGTACTTC. This translates into CASSFYSGGIYEQYF.

There are a few counts of this clonotype. This chain connects TRBV29-1 to TRBJ2-5; D unresolved. V was trimmed by 4 bases and J by 4 bases, leaving 10 bases between them. CDR3 length: 12 amino acids. Germline V gene lookup returns CDR1 SQVTM and CDR2 ANQGSEA. This chain's CDR3 is CSVAWRLETQYF. CDR3 coding DNA: TGCAGCGTTGCCTGGCGGTTAGAGACCCAGTACTTC.

This clonotype occurred many times. V is TRBV5-6 and J is TRBJ1-2, with 8 bases lining up with TRBD1. After removal of 4 bases from V and 5 bases from J, the junction contained 7 bases not matched to a gene. The CDR3 has 14 amino acids. The germline gives CDR1 SGHDT, CDR2 YYEEEE. CDR3 nucleotides: TGTGCCAGCAGCCTACCCACAGGGGGTTATGGCTACACCTTC. Its translation is CASSLPTGGYGYTF.

This clonotype has a count of ten or more. V usage is TRBV7-9 and J usage is TRBJ2-5, with D tentatively TRBD2 (5 bases). With 3 bases removed from V and 9 bases from J, the gap between germline ends came to 23 bases. The CDR3 extends over 16 amino acids. Germline V gene data show CDR1 as SEHNR and CDR2 as FQNEAQ (reference sequence). CDR3 region: CASSFFSAIGVVAQYF. In nucleotides, the CDR3 is TGTGCCAGCAGCTTTTTCTCCGCAATCGGGGTGGTGGCCCAGTACTTC.

This clonotype was seen repeatedly, ten times or more. This chain connects TRBV28 to TRBJ2-7, with D hard to call. V shed 0 bases and J shed 1 base, with 7 bases lying between them. The length of the CDR3 is 14 residues. From germline, CDR1 is MDHEN and CDR2 SYDVKM. In DNA, the CDR3 is TGTGCCAGCAGTTTATGGACGGAATCCTACGAGCAGTACTTC. It specifies CASSLWTESYEQYF.

This clonotype came up many times. The V gene is TRBV11-2, the J gene TRBJ1-1; D is uncertain. CDR3 length: 16 amino acids. CDR1 and CDR2 from the germline V gene are SGHAT and FQNNGV. V lost 0 bases and J lost 4, with 15 bases in between. The CDR3 loop reads CASSLEDSAGGTEAFF. CDR3 DNA: TGTGCCAGCAGCTTAGAGGATTCGGCAGGTGGCACTGAAGCTTTCTTT.

The chain employs TRBV20-1 and TRBJ2-2; no clear D gene. The ends were cut back, 7 bases at V and 6 bases at J, with 21 bases in the middle. The CDR3 spans 15 residues. Germline values: CDR1 DFQATT, CDR2 SNEGSKA (reference sequence). The CDR3 protein is CSVTSGLGLPGELFF. In nucleotides, the CDR3 is TGCAGTGTTACATCTGGGTTGGGATTACCCGGGGAGCTGTTTTTT.

The rearrangement links TRBV6-1 to TRBJ2-7, with D perhaps TRBD2 (6 bases). This CDR3 is built from 11 residues. Trimming shortened V by 8 bases and J by 12 bases, and 17 bases separated the two germline ends. Germline V gene lookup returns CDR1 MNHNS and CDR2 SASEGT. CDR3 in amino acids: CASGGLGDWYF. The CDR3, as DNA: TGTGCCAGCGGAGGGCTGGGGGACTGGTACTTC.